This T cell receptor beta chain derives from a study of identifying expanded T cells in peripheral blood. Healthy donors had no documented immune events, such as infections, while sampled. Points on this clone: As yet, its antigen is unknown.

Whole-study findings and limits: Over about two and four weeks, about 15 and 18 clones changed, versus approximately 1.2 between replicates.

Assay used: immunoSEQ multiplex PCR; TCRdb lists only in-frame clones, some missing. The sample lists around 120,000 clones, 80% to 90% occurring once. The CDR3 covers 13 residues. Trimming shortened V by 8 bases and J by 2 bases, and 12 bases separated the two germline ends. CDR1 is LNHDA, CDR2 SQIVND, per germline (reference sequence). Sequenced: blood. The TCR comes from a person between 18 and 70 years old in good health. V and J are TRBV19 and TRBJ2-5; D perhaps matches TRBD1 (5 bases). The CDR3: CASLPQGQETQYF. The CDR3 bases are TGTGCCAGTCTCCCCCAGGGACAAGAGACCCAGTACTTC.